These T cell receptor beta chains were read from a single sample in a study of human T cells and chemical hapten exposure. TCRdb ran MiXCR on the RACE reads and lists one entry per CDR3 protein. In the table there are roughly 380,000 distinct CDR3 sequences, 4.5% to 5.5% of which are singletons. This specimen was whole blood, taken in connection with sensitization to the hapten diphenylcyclopropenone (DPC). The receptor set was obtained from a woman between 45 and 65 years old with alopecia areata. Some clones in this sample may be carry-over from other donors' samples. Each CDR3 is given with its conserved first and last residue. Each record gives: CDR3 DNA, CDR3 protein, V gene, D gene, clone size, J gene. D genes are given only for firm matches. Size tells how often a clone was seen (once, few, many) or the class of an expanded clone, and some rows leave it out.

DNA: TGTGCCAGCAGCTCAAGACAGCCTGAAGCTTTCTTT
CDR3: CASSSRQPEAFF
V: TRBV7-2
D: -
size: few
J: TRBJ1-1

DNA: TGCAGCGCCGCACTGGGCTACGAGCAGTACTTC
CDR3: CSAALGYEQYF
V: TRBV29-1
D: -
size: many
J: TRBJ2-7

DNA: TGTGCCAGCAGCCAAGGTCCCGGGACCCTCTACAATGAGCAGTTCTTC
CDR3: CASSQGPGTLYNEQFF
V: TRBV3-1
D: -
size: many
J: TRBJ2-1

DNA: TGTGCCAGCAGCGAGCCGGGACAGTGCTTTCGGGACATTCAGTACTTC
CDR3: CASSEPGQCFRDIQYF
V: TRBV21-1
D: -
size: -
J: TRBJ2-4

DNA: TGTGCCAGCAGCGTAGTAGCGGGAGGGGTTGGTGAGCAGTTCTTC
CDR3: CASSVVAGGVGEQFF
V: TRBV9
D: TRBD2
size: many
J: TRBJ2-1

DNA: TGTGCCAGCAGTGAAAAAAGTTACACTGAAGCTTTCTTT
CDR3: CASSEKSYTEAFF
V: TRBV25-1
D: -
size: few
J: TRBJ1-1

DNA: TGTGCCAGCAGTCCCGGGGGCGGAGCTGAGCAGTTCTTC
CDR3: CASSPGGGAEQFF
V: TRBV6-5
D: -
size: many
J: TRBJ2-1

DNA: TGTGCCAGCAGCGAATATGGACAGGGACTCGTTGTAGCTTTCTTT
CDR3: CASSEYGQGLVVAFF
V: TRBV5-5
D: TRBD1
size: few
J: TRBJ1-1

DNA: TGTGCCAGCAGCGGGGAGCTAGCGGGGGGCACAGATACGCAGTATTTT
CDR3: CASSGELAGGTDTQYF
V: TRBV7-8
D: TRBD2
size: many
J: TRBJ2-3

DNA: TGCAGTGCTAGGGCGGGGGGTTTCTCTGGAAACACCATATATTTT
CDR3: CSARAGGFSGNTIYF
V: TRBV20-1
D: -
size: many
J: TRBJ1-3

DNA: TGTGCCAGCAGTGACTCCGCCTGGAATACGCAGTATTTT
CDR3: CASSDSAWNTQYF
V: TRBV2
D: -
size: -
J: TRBJ2-3

DNA: TGTGCCACCAGTGAATCTACAGATTCAGATACGCAGTATTTT
CDR3: CATSESTDSDTQYF
V: TRBV24-1
D: -
size: few
J: TRBJ2-3

DNA: TGTGCCTGGACCCGGGACAGGGTCTACGAGCAGTACTTC
CDR3: CAWTRDRVYEQYF
V: TRBV30
D: TRBD1
size: many
J: TRBJ2-7

DNA: TGTGCCAGCAGTGTGGGACAGGGCACAGATACGCAGTATTTT
CDR3: CASSVGQGTDTQYF
V: TRBV2
D: TRBD1
size: -
J: TRBJ2-3

DNA: TGCAGCGCGGGAGGGCGCGTCGGCTCCTACAATGAGCAGTTCTTC
CDR3: CSAGGRVGSYNEQFF
V: TRBV29-1
D: TRBD2
size: many
J: TRBJ2-1

DNA: TGTGCCAGCAGCTTGGGGACATCCTACACCGGGGAGCTGTTTTTT
CDR3: CASSLGTSYTGELFF
V: TRBV7-2
D: -
size: many
J: TRBJ2-2

DNA: TGTGCCAGCAGTTTCTCTCGGACTAGCGGGAGCAATGAGCAGTTCTTC
CDR3: CASSFSRTSGSNEQFF
V: TRBV12-3/TRBV12-4
D: TRBD2
size: many
J: TRBJ2-1

DNA: TGTGCCAGCAGTTTAGCATTAGGGGGAGCTTTCTTT
CDR3: CASSLALGGAFF
V: TRBV28
D: -
size: few
J: TRBJ1-1

DNA: TGTGCCAGCCGGGGCACTAGCGGGGGCCAAGAGACCCAGTACTTC
CDR3: CASRGTSGGQETQYF
V: TRBV4-2
D: TRBD2
size: many
J: TRBJ2-5

DNA: TGTGCCAGCAGTTCCCAAGCGGGTTACACAGATACGCAGTATTTT
CDR3: CASSSQAGYTDTQYF
V: TRBV6-5
D: -
size: many
J: TRBJ2-3

DNA: TGTGCCATCAGTGAGCGGGGCCTGGCGACCATGAACACTGAAGCTTTCTTT
CDR3: CAISERGLATMNTEAFF
V: TRBV10-3
D: -
size: few
J: TRBJ1-1

DNA: TGTGCCAGCAGTGGGACAGGGACTGGGGCCAACGTCCTGACTTTC
CDR3: CASSGTGTGANVLTF
V: TRBV28
D: TRBD1
size: -
J: TRBJ2-6

DNA: TGCGCCAGCAGTTCGTCCGGGCTTGAAGCTTTCTTT
CDR3: CASSSSGLEAFF
V: TRBV5-1
D: -
size: many
J: TRBJ1-1

DNA: TGTGCCAGCAGTTCCACGTCGCCGTTCGAGCAGTACTTC
CDR3: CASSSTSPFEQYF
V: TRBV12-3/TRBV12-4
D: -
size: many
J: TRBJ2-7

DNA: TGTGCCAGCAGCCCTCTACCAGAGAGGGGATACTCCTACGAGCAGTACTTC
CDR3: CASSPLPERGYSYEQYF
V: TRBV14
D: -
size: few
J: TRBJ2-7

DNA: TGTGCCAGCACCAGAAAGGGGGAGGTTAACTATGGCTACACCTTC
CDR3: CASTRKGEVNYGYTF
V: TRBV6-5
D: -
size: many
J: TRBJ1-2

DNA: TGTGCCAGCAGCTCCCGACTAGGGAGAAGCACAGATACGCAGTATTTT
CDR3: CASSSRLGRSTDTQYF
V: TRBV7-9
D: -
size: many
J: TRBJ2-3

DNA: TGCAGTGCGGACCAAGGCGGCGAGCAGTACTTC
CDR3: CSADQGGEQYF
V: TRBV20-1
D: -
size: -
J: TRBJ2-7

DNA: TGCGCCAGCAGCCAAGAATGGAGCGTTAGTGAGCAGTTCTTC
CDR3: CASSQEWSVSEQFF
V: TRBV4-3
D: -
size: -
J: TRBJ2-1

DNA: TGCGCCAGCAGCAAGAGGGACAGGGGGATAGACGAGCAGTACTTC
CDR3: CASSKRDRGIDEQYF
V: TRBV4-1
D: TRBD1
size: many
J: TRBJ2-7

DNA: TGTGCCAGCAGCCCTGGACAGGGACTAGCGGGGCCCTACGAGCAGTACTTC
CDR3: CASSPGQGLAGPYEQYF
V: TRBV7-9
D: TRBD2
size: many
J: TRBJ2-7

DNA: TGTGCCAGCAGGAGTAGCGGGAGGAGTGAGACCCAGTACTTC
CDR3: CASRSSGRSETQYF
V: TRBV28
D: TRBD2
size: many
J: TRBJ2-5

DNA: TGTGCCAGCTCACCAAGCAGGGAGTACGAGCAGTACTTC
CDR3: CASSPSREYEQYF
V: TRBV18
D: -
size: many
J: TRBJ2-7

DNA: TGTGCCAGCATGACTAGCGGGGGGACATTTTTCACAGATACGCAGTATTTT
CDR3: CASMTSGGTFFTDTQYF
V: TRBV2
D: TRBD2
size: few
J: TRBJ2-3

DNA: TGTGCCAGCGGGAACGGAGCTAACACTGAAGCTTTCTTT
CDR3: CASGNGANTEAFF
V: TRBV6-5
D: -
size: many
J: TRBJ1-1

DNA: TGTGCCAGCAGTACGTCTAGGTCTAGCACAGATACGCAGTATTTT
CDR3: CASSTSRSSTDTQYF
V: TRBV2
D: -
size: few
J: TRBJ2-3

DNA: TGTGCCAGCAGCTTAGCGGGGGGGACAGAGACCCAGTACTTC
CDR3: CASSLAGGTETQYF
V: TRBV5-5
D: TRBD2
size: -
J: TRBJ2-5

DNA: TGTGCCAGCAGCCGCGGGGGGGCCTTACCTGGAACAGATACGCAGTATTTT
CDR3: CASSRGGALPGTDTQYF
V: TRBV6-5
D: TRBD2
size: few
J: TRBJ2-3

DNA: TGCAGCGTTGACAGAGGACAGGGGGTCTACAATGAGCAGTTCTTC
CDR3: CSVDRGQGVYNEQFF
V: TRBV29-1
D: TRBD1
size: few
J: TRBJ2-1

DNA: TGCGCCAGCAGCCCCGCGGAAGCGGGCCGCTACAATGAGCAGTTCTTC
CDR3: CASSPAEAGRYNEQFF
V: TRBV5-1
D: -
size: many
J: TRBJ2-1

DNA: TGTGCCAGCAGCTTTTACCGGGACAGGGGGAGCACCGGGGAGCTGTTTTTT
CDR3: CASSFYRDRGSTGELFF
V: TRBV11-2
D: TRBD1
size: few
J: TRBJ2-2

DNA: TGTGCCAGCAGCTTGGGATCTATGTCCCATGAGCAGTTCTTC
CDR3: CASSLGSMSHEQFF
V: TRBV6-1
D: -
size: many
J: TRBJ2-1

DNA: TGTGCCAGCAGCCGCCCCGGGACAGGGGGCATTTGGGAGCAGTTCTTC
CDR3: CASSRPGTGGIWEQFF
V: TRBV3-1
D: TRBD1
size: few
J: TRBJ2-1

DNA: TGTGCCAGCCGACTACCGGGAAAGGGGATAGGTGAGCAGTTCTTC
CDR3: CASRLPGKGIGEQFF
V: TRBV12-3/TRBV12-4
D: -
size: -
J: TRBJ2-1

DNA: TGTGCCAGCAGCGTAGGAGGGGTTGAAGAGACCCAGTACTTC
CDR3: CASSVGGVEETQYF
V: TRBV9
D: -
size: few
J: TRBJ2-5

DNA: TGTGCCAGCAGTGGGGGCCGGGACAGGAGGAACACCGGGGAGCTGTTTTTT
CDR3: CASSGGRDRRNTGELFF
V: TRBV27
D: TRBD1
size: many
J: TRBJ2-2

DNA: TGCAGTGCTAGAGATTACGCGACTAGCGCGAGAGAGCAGTTCTTC
CDR3: CSARDYATSAREQFF
V: TRBV20-1
D: TRBD2
size: -
J: TRBJ2-1

DNA: TGTGCCAGCAGCCAAGCCCACCGCAACTATGGCTACACCTTC
CDR3: CASSQAHRNYGYTF
V: TRBV3-1
D: -
size: -
J: TRBJ1-2

DNA: TGTGCCAGCACCCTATCTCTCTACAATGAGCAGTTCTTC
CDR3: CASTLSLYNEQFF
V: TRBV28
D: -
size: -
J: TRBJ2-1

DNA: TGTGCCAGCACCGATATGGACAGAAGCACAGATACGCAGTATTTT
CDR3: CASTDMDRSTDTQYF
V: TRBV12-3/TRBV12-4
D: -
size: many
J: TRBJ2-3

DNA: TGCAGTGCTAGACAGGGAATTTTGAACTATGGCTACACCTTC
CDR3: CSARQGILNYGYTF
V: TRBV20-1
D: -
size: many
J: TRBJ1-2

DNA: TGTGCCAGCAAGATATCGACAGCTTCCTACGAGCAGTACTTC
CDR3: CASKISTASYEQYF
V: TRBV12-3/TRBV12-4
D: -
size: many
J: TRBJ2-7

DNA: TGCGCCAGCAGCTTGGAGGGGGCGCTTCCTTTCTTT
CDR3: CASSLEGALPFF
V: TRBV5-1
D: TRBD1
size: few
J: TRBJ1-1